These T cell receptor beta chains were read from a single sample in a study of cytomegalovirus exposure and HLA in healthy donors. Data came from immunoSEQ multiplex PCR; TCRdb stores just in-frame clones and leaves some out. Of roughly 100,000 clones detected, 76% appear once; the ten largest clones hold over 8%. Sequenced input: PBMCs. The receptors originated from a man aged 40-55 years in good health and CMV-seropositive. The CDR3 runs from the conserved cysteine through the conserved F or W. The D gene is left open where the match is weak. Only some rows state a clone size, as once, few, many or a class for expanded clones.

V: TRBV6-1
size: -
D: TRBD2
J: TRBJ2-1
DNA: TGTGCCAGCAGTGAAGCTAGCGGGAACTACAATGAGCAGTTCTTC
CDR3: CASSEASGNYNEQFF

V: TRBV29-1
size: -
D: -
J: TRBJ2-7
DNA: TGCAGCGTTGAAGCGCGGATAGGTACCTACGAGCAGTACTTC
CDR3: CSVEARIGTYEQYF

V: TRBV10-3
size: -
D: TRBD1
J: TRBJ1-1
DNA: TGTGCCATCAGCGTTGGGTGGGCAGGGGGTATCTTGGACACTGAAGCTTTCTTT
CDR3: CAISVGWAGGILDTEAFF

V: TRBV5-6
size: -
D: TRBD1
J: TRBJ1-2
DNA: TGTGCCAGCAGCTTCGGAGGGGGCGGTTGGTATGGCTACACCTTC
CDR3: CASSFGGGGWYGYTF

V: TRBV15
size: once
D: TRBD1
J: TRBJ1-2
DNA: TGTGCCACCAGCACCTCAGGGGGATTCTATGGCTACACCTTC
CDR3: CATSTSGGFYGYTF

V: TRBV18
size: -
D: -
J: TRBJ2-1
DNA: TGTGCCAGCTCACCACCCGGCTCCTACAATGAGCAGTTCTTC
CDR3: CASSPPGSYNEQFF

V: TRBV10-3
size: -
D: -
J: TRBJ2-7
DNA: TGTGCCATCAGTCCCGGGACATCGTACGAGCAGTACTTC
CDR3: CAISPGTSYEQYF

V: TRBV2
size: -
D: TRBD2
J: TRBJ2-1
DNA: TGTGCCAGCACCTCAGGGACTAGCGGGGCCGTCTACAATGAGCAGTTCTTC
CDR3: CASTSGTSGAVYNEQFF

V: TRBV7-3
size: -
D: TRBD2
J: TRBJ2-1
DNA: TGTGCCAGCAGCCGTAGCGGGGGGGACAATGAGCAGTTCTTC
CDR3: CASSRSGGDNEQFF

V: TRBV11-1
size: -
D: -
J: TRBJ2-5
DNA: TGTGCCAGCAGCTTTGGGACGGGGGAAGAGACCCAGTACTTC
CDR3: CASSFGTGEETQYF

V: TRBV7-6
size: -
D: -
J: TRBJ1-2
DNA: TGTGCCAGCAGCTTAGACATTAACTATGGCTACACCTTC
CDR3: CASSLDINYGYTF

V: TRBV28
size: -
D: -
J: TRBJ2-1
DNA: TGTGCCAGCAGTTCGGGGAGCTCCTACAATGAGCAGTTCTTC
CDR3: CASSSGSSYNEQFF

V: TRBV7-3
size: -
D: -
J: TRBJ1-3
DNA: TGTGCCAGCAGCCCCCAGGGGGGAAACACCATATATTTT
CDR3: CASSPQGGNTIYF

V: TRBV7-7
size: few
D: -
J: TRBJ2-5
DNA: TGTGCTAGCAGCTCCCTTGAGGAGACCCAGTACTTC
CDR3: CASSSLEETQYF

V: TRBV6-5
size: -
D: -
J: TRBJ1-5
DNA: TGTGCCACTGCTAGGACAACTGAACAGCCCCAGCATTTT
CDR3: CATARTTEQPQHF

V: TRBV4-2
size: -
D: -
J: TRBJ1-2
DNA: TGTGCCAGCAGCCCAGTAGGCGGGAACTATGGCTACACCTTC
CDR3: CASSPVGGNYGYTF

V: TRBV6-1
size: few
D: TRBD2
J: TRBJ2-3
DNA: TGTGCCAGCAGTGCACTTAGCGGGGGGACCTCCACAGATACGCAGTATTTT
CDR3: CASSALSGGTSTDTQYF

V: TRBV6-6
size: once
D: TRBD1
J: TRBJ1-5
DNA: TGTGCCAGCAGTTTCCGACAGGGAGATCAGCCCCAGCATTTT
CDR3: CASSFRQGDQPQHF

V: TRBV7-9
size: -
D: TRBD2
J: TRBJ2-1
DNA: TGTGCCAGCAGCTCGGGACTAGCGGGAGCTCGAAATGAGCAGTTCTTC
CDR3: CASSSGLAGARNEQFF

V: TRBV7-6
size: once
D: TRBD1
J: TRBJ2-7
DNA: TGTGCCAGCAGCATAGGACAGGGACAGGCCCGCTACGAGCAGTACTTC
CDR3: CASSIGQGQARYEQYF

V: TRBV10-1
size: few
D: TRBD2
J: TRBJ2-3
DNA: TGCGCCAGCAGTGCGGGAGGGGAACTCGATACGCAGTATTTT
CDR3: CASSAGGELDTQYF

V: TRBV29-1
size: once
D: TRBD2
J: TRBJ2-4
DNA: TGCAGCGTTGAGGCTAGCGGCAAAAACATTCAGTACTTC
CDR3: CSVEASGKNIQYF

V: TRBV7-2
size: -
D: TRBD1
J: TRBJ1-2
DNA: TGTGCCAGCAGCTTAGAGGGGGCGCGGTATGGCTACACCTTC
CDR3: CASSLEGARYGYTF

V: TRBV11-1
size: -
D: TRBD1
J: TRBJ2-7
DNA: TGTGCCAGCAAACCACCGGGACAGGGGCCGTACGAGCAGTACTTC
CDR3: CASKPPGQGPYEQYF

V: TRBV19
size: -
D: TRBD2
J: TRBJ2-1
DNA: TGTGCCAGTAGTATCGCGGGAGGGCCCCTAAACGAGCAGTTCTTC
CDR3: CASSIAGGPLNEQFF

V: TRBV9
size: few
D: -
J: TRBJ2-5
DNA: TGTGCCAGCAGCGTTCGGGTGTTTGGGGGGAAAGAGACCCAGTACTTC
CDR3: CASSVRVFGGKETQYF

V: TRBV11-2
size: -
D: -
J: TRBJ2-3
DNA: TGTGCCAGCAGCGCAAACAGGGTCGCAGATACGCAGTATTTT
CDR3: CASSANRVADTQYF

V: TRBV6-5
size: few
D: -
J: TRBJ2-1
DNA: TGTGCCAGCAGTCCCCGAGGGTATGAGCAGTTCTTC
CDR3: CASSPRGYEQFF

V: TRBV2
size: -
D: -
J: TRBJ2-7
DNA: TGTGCCAGCAGTGAGGTGAACTTCTTTCACGAGCAGTACTTC
CDR3: CASSEVNFFHEQYF

V: TRBV7-2
size: -
D: TRBD2
J: TRBJ2-1
DNA: TGTGCCAGCAGCTTAGGGTCTAGCGGGCTGGGTGAGCAGTTCTTC
CDR3: CASSLGSSGLGEQFF

V: TRBV7-3
size: -
D: TRBD2
J: TRBJ2-2
DNA: TGTGCCAGCAGCGGGGGACTAGCGGGAACCGGGGAGCTGTTTTTT
CDR3: CASSGGLAGTGELFF

V: TRBV4-2
size: -
D: -
J: TRBJ2-3
DNA: TGTGCCAGCAGCCAAGATTGGGGGCAGCCTGGCACAGATACGCAGTATTTT
CDR3: CASSQDWGQPGTDTQYF

V: TRBV28
size: -
D: TRBD1
J: TRBJ1-2
DNA: TGTGCCAGCAGTTTTACAGGGGGTGCGGATGGCTACACCTTC
CDR3: CASSFTGGADGYTF

V: TRBV6-5
size: -
D: -
J: TRBJ2-3
DNA: TGTGCCAGCAGCCCCTTCCTTCGAGATACGCAGTATTTT
CDR3: CASSPFLRDTQYF